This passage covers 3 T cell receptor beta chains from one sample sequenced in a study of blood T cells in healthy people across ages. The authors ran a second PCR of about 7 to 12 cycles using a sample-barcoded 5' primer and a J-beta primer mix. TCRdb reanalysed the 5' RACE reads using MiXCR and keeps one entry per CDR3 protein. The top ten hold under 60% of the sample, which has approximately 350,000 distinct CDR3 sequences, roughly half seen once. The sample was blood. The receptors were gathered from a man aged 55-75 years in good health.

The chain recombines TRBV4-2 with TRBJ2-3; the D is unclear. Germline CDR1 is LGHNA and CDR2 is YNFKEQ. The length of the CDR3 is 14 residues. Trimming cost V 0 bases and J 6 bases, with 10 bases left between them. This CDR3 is CASSQDNPRDTQYF. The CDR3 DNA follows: TGTGCCAGCAGCCAAGATAACCCTAGGGATACGCAGTATTTT.

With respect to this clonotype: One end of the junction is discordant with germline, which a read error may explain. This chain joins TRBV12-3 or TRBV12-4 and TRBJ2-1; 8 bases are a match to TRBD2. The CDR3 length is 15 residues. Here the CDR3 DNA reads TGTGCCAGCCGATCCGGGAGCGGGAGTTACAATGAGCGGTTCTTC. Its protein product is CASRSGSGSYNERFF.

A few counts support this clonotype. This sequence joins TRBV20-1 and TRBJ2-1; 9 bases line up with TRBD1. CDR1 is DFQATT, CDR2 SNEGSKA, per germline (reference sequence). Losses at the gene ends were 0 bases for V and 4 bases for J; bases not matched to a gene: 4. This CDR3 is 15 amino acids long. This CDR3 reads CSAREPGQGYNEQFF. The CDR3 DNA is TGCAGTGCTAGAGAACCGGGACAGGGATACAATGAGCAGTTCTTC.